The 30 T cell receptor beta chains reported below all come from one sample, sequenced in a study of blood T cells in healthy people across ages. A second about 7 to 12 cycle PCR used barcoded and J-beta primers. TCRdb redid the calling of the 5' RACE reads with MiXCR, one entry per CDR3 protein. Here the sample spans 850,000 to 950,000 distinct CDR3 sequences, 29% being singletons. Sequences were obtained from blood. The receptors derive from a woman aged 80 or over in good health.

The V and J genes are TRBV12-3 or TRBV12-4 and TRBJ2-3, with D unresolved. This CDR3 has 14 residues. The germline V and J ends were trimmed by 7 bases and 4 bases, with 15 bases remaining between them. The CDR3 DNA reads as TGTGCCAGCACCTTAGGACGGAGAGCAGATACGCAGTATTTT. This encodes CASTLGRRADTQYF.

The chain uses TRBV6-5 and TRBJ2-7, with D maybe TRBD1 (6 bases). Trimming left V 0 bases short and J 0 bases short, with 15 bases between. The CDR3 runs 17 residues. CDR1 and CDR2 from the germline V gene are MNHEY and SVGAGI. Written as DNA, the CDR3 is TGTGCCAGCAGTTACTCGGAGGCGGCAGGGGTCTCCTACGAGCAGTACTTC. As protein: CASSYSEAAGVSYEQYF.

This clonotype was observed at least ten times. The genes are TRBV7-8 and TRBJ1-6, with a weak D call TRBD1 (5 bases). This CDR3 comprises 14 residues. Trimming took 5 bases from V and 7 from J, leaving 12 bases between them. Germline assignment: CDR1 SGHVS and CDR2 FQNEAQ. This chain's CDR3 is CASSVGHQNSPLHF. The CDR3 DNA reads TGTGCCAGCAGCGTAGGACATCAAAATTCACCCCTCCACTTT.

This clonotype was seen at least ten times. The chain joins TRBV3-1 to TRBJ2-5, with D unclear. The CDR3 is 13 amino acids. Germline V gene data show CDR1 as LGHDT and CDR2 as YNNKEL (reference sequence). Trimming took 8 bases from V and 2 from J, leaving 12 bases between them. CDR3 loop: CASGRADQETQYF. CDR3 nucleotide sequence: TGTGCCAGCGGTCGGGCAGATCAAGAGACCCAGTACTTC.

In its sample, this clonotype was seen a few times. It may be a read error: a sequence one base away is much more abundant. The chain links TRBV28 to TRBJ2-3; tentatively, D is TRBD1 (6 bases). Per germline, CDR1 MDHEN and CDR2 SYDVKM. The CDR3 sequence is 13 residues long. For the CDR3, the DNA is TGTACCAGCAGTTTATCAACAGGGTATCCGCAGTATTTT. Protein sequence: CTSSLSTGYPQYF.

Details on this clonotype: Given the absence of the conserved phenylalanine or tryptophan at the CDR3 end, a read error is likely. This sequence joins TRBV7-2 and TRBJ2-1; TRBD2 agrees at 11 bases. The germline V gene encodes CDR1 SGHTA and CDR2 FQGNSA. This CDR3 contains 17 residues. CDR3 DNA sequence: TGTGTCAGCAGCTTAGGGGTCCTAGCGGGGGGCCGCAATGAGCAGTTCGTC. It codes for CVSSLGVLAGGRNEQFV.

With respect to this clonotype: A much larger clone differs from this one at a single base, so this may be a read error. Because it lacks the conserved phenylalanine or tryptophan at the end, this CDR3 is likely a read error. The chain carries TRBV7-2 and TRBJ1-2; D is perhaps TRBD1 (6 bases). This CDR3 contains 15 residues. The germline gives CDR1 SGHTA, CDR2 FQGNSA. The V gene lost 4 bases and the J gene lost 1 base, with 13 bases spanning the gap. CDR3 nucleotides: TGTGCCAGCAGCTCTAGCTCAGGGGTTAACTATGGCTACACCCTC. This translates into CASSSSSGVNYGYTL.

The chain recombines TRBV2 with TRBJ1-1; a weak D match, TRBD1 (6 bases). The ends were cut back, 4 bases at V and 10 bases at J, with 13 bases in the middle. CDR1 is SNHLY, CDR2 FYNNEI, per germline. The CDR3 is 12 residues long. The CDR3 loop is CASSGQGFGAFF. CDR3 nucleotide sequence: TGTGCCAGCAGTGGCCAGGGGTTTGGAGCTTTCTTT.

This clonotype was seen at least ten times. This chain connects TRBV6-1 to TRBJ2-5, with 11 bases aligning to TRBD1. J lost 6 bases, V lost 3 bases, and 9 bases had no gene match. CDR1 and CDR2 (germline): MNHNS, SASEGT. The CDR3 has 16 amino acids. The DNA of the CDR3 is TGTGCCAGCAGTGACCGACTGGGACAGGGGGGGCAGACCCAGTACTTC. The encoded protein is CASSDRLGQGGQTQYF.

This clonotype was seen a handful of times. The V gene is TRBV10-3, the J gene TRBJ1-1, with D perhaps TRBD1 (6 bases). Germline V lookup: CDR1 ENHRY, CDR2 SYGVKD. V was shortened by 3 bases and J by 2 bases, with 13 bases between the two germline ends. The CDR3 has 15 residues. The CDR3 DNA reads TGTGCCATCAGTGATCCGGGACATCCCAACACTGAAGCTTTCTTT. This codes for CAISDPGHPNTEAFF.

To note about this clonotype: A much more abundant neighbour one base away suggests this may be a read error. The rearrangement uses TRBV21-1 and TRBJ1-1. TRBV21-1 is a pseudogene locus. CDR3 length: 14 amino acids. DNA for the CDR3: TGTGTCAGCAGCGGGACTAGGGTAGGCACTGAAGCTTTCTTT. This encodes CVSSGTRVGTEAFF.

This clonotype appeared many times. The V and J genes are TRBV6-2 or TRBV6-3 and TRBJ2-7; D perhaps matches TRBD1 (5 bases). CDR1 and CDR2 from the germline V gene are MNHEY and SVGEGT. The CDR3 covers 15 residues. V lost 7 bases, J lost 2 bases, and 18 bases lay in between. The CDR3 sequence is CASTPPTGGPYEQYF. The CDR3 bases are TGTGCCAGCACCCCTCCAACAGGCGGTCCCTACGAGCAGTACTTC.

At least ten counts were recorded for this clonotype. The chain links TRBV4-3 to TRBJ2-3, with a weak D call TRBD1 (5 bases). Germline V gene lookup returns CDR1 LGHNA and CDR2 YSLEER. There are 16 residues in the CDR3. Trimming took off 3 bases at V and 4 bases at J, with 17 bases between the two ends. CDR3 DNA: TGCGCCAGCAGCCACAGGCCCCAGGGTCCATCAGATACGCAGTATTTT. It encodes CASSHRPQGPSDTQYF.

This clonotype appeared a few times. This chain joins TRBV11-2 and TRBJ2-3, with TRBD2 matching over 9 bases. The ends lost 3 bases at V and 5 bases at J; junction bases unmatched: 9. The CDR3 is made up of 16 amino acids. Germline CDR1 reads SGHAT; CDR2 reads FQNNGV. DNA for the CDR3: TGTGCCAGCAGCTTCCTGAGAGGTAGCGGGGGAGATACGCAGTATTTT. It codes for CASSFLRGSGGDTQYF.

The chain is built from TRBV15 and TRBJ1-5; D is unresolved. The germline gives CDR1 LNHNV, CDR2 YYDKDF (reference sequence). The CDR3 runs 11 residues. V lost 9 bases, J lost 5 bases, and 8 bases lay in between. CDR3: CATGSDQPQHF. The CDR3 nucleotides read TGTGCCACGGGGAGCGATCAGCCCCAGCATTTT.

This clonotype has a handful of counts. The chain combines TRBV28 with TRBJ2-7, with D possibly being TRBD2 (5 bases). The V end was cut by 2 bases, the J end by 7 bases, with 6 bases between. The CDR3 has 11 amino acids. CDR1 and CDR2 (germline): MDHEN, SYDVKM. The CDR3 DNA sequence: TGTGCCAGCAGTTTACGGACTGAGCAGTACTTC. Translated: CASSLRTEQYF.

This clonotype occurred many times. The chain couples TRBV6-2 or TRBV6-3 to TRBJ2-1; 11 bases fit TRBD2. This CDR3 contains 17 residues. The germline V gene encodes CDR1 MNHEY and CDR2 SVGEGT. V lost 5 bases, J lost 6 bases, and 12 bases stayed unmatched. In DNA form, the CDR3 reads TGTGCCAGCAGTAAGTCTAGCGGGGGGATCTCTGCCAATGAGCAGTTCTTC. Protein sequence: CASSKSSGGISANEQFF.

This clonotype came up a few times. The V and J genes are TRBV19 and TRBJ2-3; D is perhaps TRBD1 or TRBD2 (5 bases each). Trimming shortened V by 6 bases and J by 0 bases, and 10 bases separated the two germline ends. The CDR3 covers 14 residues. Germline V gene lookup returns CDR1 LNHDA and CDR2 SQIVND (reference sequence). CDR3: CASRWDGSTDTQYF. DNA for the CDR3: TGTGCCAGTAGATGGGACGGCAGCACAGATACGCAGTATTTT. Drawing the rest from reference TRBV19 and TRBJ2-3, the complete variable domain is DGGITQSPKYLFRKEGQNVTLSCEQNLNHDAMYWYRQDPGQGLRLIYYSQIVNDFQKGDIAEGYSVSREKKESFPLTVTSAQKNPTAFYLCASRWDGSTDTQYFGPGTRLTVL.

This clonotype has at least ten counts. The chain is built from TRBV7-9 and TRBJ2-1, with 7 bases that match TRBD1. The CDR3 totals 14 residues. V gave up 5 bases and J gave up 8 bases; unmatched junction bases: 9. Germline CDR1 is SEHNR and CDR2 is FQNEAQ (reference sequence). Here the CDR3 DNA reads TGTGCCAGCAGCATACACCGGGACAGTGATGAGCAGTTCTTC. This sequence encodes CASSIHRDSDEQFF.

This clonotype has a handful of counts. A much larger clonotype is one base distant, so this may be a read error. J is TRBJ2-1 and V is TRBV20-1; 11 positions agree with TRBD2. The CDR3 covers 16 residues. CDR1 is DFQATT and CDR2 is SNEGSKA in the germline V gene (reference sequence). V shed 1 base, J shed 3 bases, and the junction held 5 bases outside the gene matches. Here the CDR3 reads CSARVPSGRNYNEQFF. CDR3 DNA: TGCAGTGCTAGAGTCCCTAGCGGGAGGAACTACAATGAGCAGTTCTTC.

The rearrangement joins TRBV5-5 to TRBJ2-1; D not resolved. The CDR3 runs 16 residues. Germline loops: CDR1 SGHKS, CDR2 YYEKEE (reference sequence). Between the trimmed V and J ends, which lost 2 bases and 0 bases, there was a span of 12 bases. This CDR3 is CASSFSHDSSYNEQFF. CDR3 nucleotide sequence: TGTGCCAGCAGCTTCTCCCACGATTCCTCCTACAATGAGCAGTTCTTC.

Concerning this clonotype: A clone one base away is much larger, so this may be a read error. CDR3 sequence reads: CASSLEGGVSYNEQYF. The CDR3 bases are TGTGCCAGCAGCTTAGAGGGCGGGGTTTCCTACAATGAGCAGTACTTC. This rearrangement joins TRBV7-2 to TRBJ2-7; TRBD2 is a possible D gene (6 bases). Germline V gives CDR1 SGHTA, CDR2 FQGNSA. The CDR3 contains 16 residues. The ends were cut back, 1 base at V and 7 bases at J, with 20 bases in the middle.

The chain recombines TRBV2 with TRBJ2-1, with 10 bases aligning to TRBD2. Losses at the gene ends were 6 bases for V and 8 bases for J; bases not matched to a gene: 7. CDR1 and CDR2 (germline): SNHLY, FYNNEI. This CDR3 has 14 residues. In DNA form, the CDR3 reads TGTGCCAGCAGGACCACTAGCGGGGTAGATGAGCAGTTCTTC. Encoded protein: CASRTTSGVDEQFF.

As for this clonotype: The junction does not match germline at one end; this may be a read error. The CDR3 DNA reads as TGTGCCAACAGTTACTCAAAACGCGGGACAGGGGCGAAAAATGAAAAACTGTTTTTT. Translated: CANSYSKRGTGAKNEKLFF. The J gene is TRBJ1-4, the V gene TRBV6-2 or TRBV6-3; 10 bases are a match to TRBD1. Germline V gene sequence: CDR1 MNHEY, CDR2 SVGEGT. The CDR3 runs 19 residues.

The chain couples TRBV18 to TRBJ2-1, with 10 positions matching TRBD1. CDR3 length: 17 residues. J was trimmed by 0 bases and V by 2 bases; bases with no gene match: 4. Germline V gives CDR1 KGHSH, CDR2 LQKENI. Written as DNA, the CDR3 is TGTGCCAGCTCACCATTGGGGGACAGGGGCTCCTACAATGAGCAGTTCTTC. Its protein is CASSPLGDRGSYNEQFF.

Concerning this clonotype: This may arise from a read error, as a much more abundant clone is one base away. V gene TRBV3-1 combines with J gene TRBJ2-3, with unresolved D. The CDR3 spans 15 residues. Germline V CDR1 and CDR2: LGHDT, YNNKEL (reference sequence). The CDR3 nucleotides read TGTGCCAGCAGCCAAGCTCCGAACCGCCCAGATACGCTGTATTTT. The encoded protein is CASSQAPNRPDTLYF.

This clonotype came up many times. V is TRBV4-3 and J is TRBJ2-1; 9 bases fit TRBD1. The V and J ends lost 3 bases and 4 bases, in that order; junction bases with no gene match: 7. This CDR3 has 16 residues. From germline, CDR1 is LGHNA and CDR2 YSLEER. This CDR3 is CASSQREQGAYNEQFF. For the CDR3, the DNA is TGCGCCAGCAGCCAGAGGGAACAGGGGGCTTACAATGAGCAGTTCTTC.

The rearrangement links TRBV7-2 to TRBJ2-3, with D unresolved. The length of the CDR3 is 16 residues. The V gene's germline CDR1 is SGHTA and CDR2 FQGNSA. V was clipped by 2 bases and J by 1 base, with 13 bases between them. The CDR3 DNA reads TGTACCAGCAGCTTAAGAGTATCTGGAGGCACAGATACGCAGTATTTT. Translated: CTSSLRVSGGTDTQYF.

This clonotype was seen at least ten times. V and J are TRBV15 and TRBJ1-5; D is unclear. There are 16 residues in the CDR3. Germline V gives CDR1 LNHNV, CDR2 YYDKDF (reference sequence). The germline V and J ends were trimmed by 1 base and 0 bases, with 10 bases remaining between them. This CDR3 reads CATSRGGAHSNQPQHF. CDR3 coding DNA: TGTGCCACCAGCAGAGGAGGAGCACATAGCAATCAGCCCCAGCATTTT.

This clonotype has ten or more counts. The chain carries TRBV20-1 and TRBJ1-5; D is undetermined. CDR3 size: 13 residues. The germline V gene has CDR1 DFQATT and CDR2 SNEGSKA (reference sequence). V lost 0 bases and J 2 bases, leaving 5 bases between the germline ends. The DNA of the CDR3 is TGCAGTGCTAGAGAAAGGGGCAATCAGCCCCAGCATTTT. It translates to CSARERGNQPQHF.